Listed here are 4 T cell receptor beta chains from one sample, sequenced in a study of CXCR3-negative and CXCR3-positive naive CD8 T cells. In preparing the TRB cDNA libraries, 5' RACE with UMI labels was used. Following a re-call of the 5' RACE reads, TCRdb has one entry per CDR3 protein and lacks DNA. The sample has about 56,000 distinct CDR3 sequences; the top ten hold 20% to 25%. Sequenced: memory CD8+ T cells from blood. These receptors were obtained from a human donor in good health. Some clones in this sample may be carry-over from other donors' samples.

This rearrangement joins TRBV5-1 to TRBJ2-1; TCRdb's assignment of TRBD1 cannot be checked, as there is no DNA. This CDR3 is built from 14 residues. CDR1 and CDR2 (germline): SGHRS, YFSETQ. The CDR3 spells CASKTGLGRDEQFF.

The chain combines TRBV21-1 with TRBJ2-5; TCRdb designates TRBD1, a call that cannot be tested without DNA. TRBV21-1 counts as a pseudogene. This CDR3 is 11 amino acids long. The CDR3: CASSPRGTQYF.

The chain joins TRBV10-3 to TRBJ2-3; TCRdb gives TRBD1 as the D gene, but with no DNA this cannot be confirmed. The germline CDR1 and CDR2 sequences are ENHRY and SYGVKD. CDR3 length: 17 residues. The CDR3 protein is CAISESADRGFTDTQYF.

This chain connects TRBV28 to TRBJ2-5; TCRdb names TRBD1, which stays unverified in the absence of DNA. CDR3 length: 15 amino acids. CDR1 and CDR2 from the germline V gene are MDHEN and SYDVKM. The CDR3 region is CASSPPGRKEETQYF.